What follows are 32 T cell receptor beta chains derived from one specimen sequenced in a study of T cells expressing NK-cell markers. No DNA is given; TCRdb re-called the 5' RACE reads and lists each CDR3 protein once. The ten most abundant clones cover over 4% of a sample with a few hundred thousand distinct CDR3 sequences. The material sequenced was blood T cells: a sorted CD56 or NKG2C T cell subset, CD4+ or CD8+ T cells, or bulk PBMC T cells (not recorded which). The origin of the receptors is a man between 18 and 69 years old in good health.

V usage is TRBV16 and J usage is TRBJ1-1. The CDR3 length is 12 residues. Germline loops: CDR1 KGHSY, CDR2 FQNENV. CDR3 residues: CASSQEGTEAFF.

This chain uses TRBV20-1 with TRBJ1-6; the TCRdb call, TRBD1, lacks DNA for checking. CDR3 length: 14 residues. Germline loops: CDR1 DFQATT, CDR2 SNEGSKA (reference sequence). The CDR3 is CSAMPGTGGSPLHF.

The chain has TRBV5-4 and TRBJ1-2. CDR3 length: 15 residues. The V gene's germline CDR1 is SGHNT and CDR2 YYREEE (reference sequence). The CDR3 region is CASSLGQGPYYGYTF.

This chain links TRBV18 with TRBJ2-7; TCRdb reports TRBD1, a call that lacks DNA to check it against. The CDR3 runs 14 residues. The germline gives CDR1 KGHSH, CDR2 LQKENI. Here the CDR3 reads CASSRNSGDYEQYF.

The chain combines TRBV6-2 or TRBV6-3 with TRBJ1-1; TCRdb's assignment of TRBD1 cannot be checked, as there is no DNA. Germline CDR1 and CDR2: MNHEY and SVGEGT. The CDR3 is 16 amino acids. Here the CDR3 reads CASSYLAGDMNTEAFF.

The chain recombines TRBV12-3 or TRBV12-4 with TRBJ1-1. The CDR3 is made up of 11 amino acids. The CDR3 loop is CASTIGAEAFF.

CDR3 sequence reads: CASSPARFQETQYF. This chain uses TRBV28 with TRBJ2-5. The CDR3 totals 14 residues. CDR1 and CDR2 (germline): MDHEN, SYDVKM. Using reference TRBV28 and TRBJ2-5 for the parts outside the CDR3, the full variable domain is DVKVTQSSRYLVKRTGEKVFLECVQDMDHENMFWYRQDPGLGLRLIYFSYDVKMKEKGDIPEGYSVSREKKERFSLILESASTNQTSMYLCASSPARFQETQYFGPGTRLLVL.

This chain joins TRBV15 and TRBJ1-2; TCRdb outputs TRBD1, but without DNA this stays unchecked. This CDR3 contains 15 residues. Germline CDR1 LNHNV, CDR2 YYDKDF (reference sequence). The CDR3 sequence is CATSKVDRGNYGYTF.

The chain couples TRBV5-6 to TRBJ2-1; the TCRdb call, TRBD1, lacks DNA for checking. The CDR3 is made up of 14 amino acids. Germline V gene lookup returns CDR1 SGHDT and CDR2 YYEEEE. The CDR3 sequence: CASSPFPRANEQFF.

The chain has TRBV7-2 and TRBJ2-2; TCRdb's assignment of TRBD1 cannot be checked, as there is no DNA. Germline V gene sequence: CDR1 SGHTA, CDR2 FQGNSA. This CDR3 region has 17 residues. CDR3 in amino acids: CASSSYPGTGYTGELFF.

The chain employs TRBV7-9 and TRBJ1-4; the TCRdb call, TRBD1, lacks DNA for checking. Per germline, CDR1 SEHNR and CDR2 FQNEAQ (reference sequence). The CDR3 has 16 residues. The CDR3 loop is CASSPRQGADNEKLFF.

The J gene is TRBJ2-5, the V gene TRBV12-3 or TRBV12-4; with no DNA, the TCRdb D assignment of TRBD2 cannot be verified. This CDR3 region has 15 residues. The CDR3 region is CASSFIAGNQETQYF.

The chain employs TRBV6-1 and TRBJ2-1; with no DNA, the TCRdb D assignment of TRBD2 cannot be verified. The CDR3 is made up of 16 amino acids. CDR1 and CDR2 (germline): MNHNS, SASEGT. The CDR3 here is CASSRSGLVSYNEQFF.

V usage is TRBV6-2 or TRBV6-3 and J usage is TRBJ2-7. This CDR3 spans 19 amino acids. Germline V gene data show CDR1 as MNHEY and CDR2 as SVGEGT. CDR3 region: CASSYPVLVVLATIHEQYF.

The rearrangement uses TRBV5-1 and TRBJ1-1; TCRdb's D call, TRBD1, is unchecked because there is no DNA. CDR3 length: 14 residues. Germline CDR1 and CDR2: SGHRS and YFSETQ. The CDR3 loop reads CASSTGHPAVEAFF.

The chain carries TRBV7-9 and TRBJ2-7. The germline V gene has CDR1 SEHNR and CDR2 FQNEAQ (reference sequence). This CDR3 comprises 14 residues. The CDR3 protein is CASSYAGSSYEQYF.

This chain connects TRBV24-1 to TRBJ2-1; TCRdb gives TRBD1 as the D gene, but with no DNA this cannot be confirmed. The germline gives CDR1 KGHDR, CDR2 SFDVKD. The CDR3 is 16 amino acids. The CDR3 spells CATSDAGTGRIDEQFF.

This chain joins TRBV11-2 and TRBJ1-2; TCRdb gives TRBD1 as the D gene, but with no DNA this cannot be confirmed. CDR1 is SGHAT, CDR2 FQNNGV, per germline. This CDR3 has 15 residues. CDR3: CASTGQGARGYGYTF.

V gene TRBV5-1 combines with J gene TRBJ2-5; TCRdb picks TRBD2, but there is no DNA to check that call. Germline CDR1 reads SGHRS; CDR2 reads YFSETQ. The CDR3 covers 19 residues. CDR3 sequence: CASSLGAPAGASYQETQYF.

This sequence joins TRBV3-1 and TRBJ1-3; TCRdb returns TRBD1, unconfirmable since there is no DNA. The germline V gene has CDR1 LGHDT and CDR2 YNNKEL (reference sequence). The CDR3 is 14 amino acids. The CDR3 spells CASSPGTYGNTIYF. Looking up the rest from reference TRBV3-1 and TRBJ1-3 gives the full variable domain: DTAVSQTPKYLVTQMGNDKSIKCEQNLGHDTMYWYKQDSKKFLKIMFSYNNKELIINETVPNRFSPKSPDKAHLNLHINSLELGDSAVYFCASSPGTYGNTIYFGEGSWLTVV.

This chain links TRBV5-6 with TRBJ2-2. Germline V gene data show CDR1 as SGHDT and CDR2 as YYEEEE. The CDR3 contains 15 residues. The CDR3 protein is CASSWGSVNTGELFF.

This chain uses TRBV3-1 with TRBJ1-6; there is no DNA to check the TCRdb D call of TRBD1. The CDR3 covers 15 residues. Germline CDR1 and CDR2: LGHDT and YNNKEL (reference sequence). CDR3 protein: CASSPQGGYNSPLHF.

This chain connects TRBV27 to TRBJ1-6; TCRdb selects TRBD1, and the lack of DNA leaves this call unchecked. Germline V gives CDR1 MNHEY, CDR2 SMNVEV (reference sequence). The CDR3 runs to 14 residues. The CDR3 sequence is CASSFVQGSGPLHF.

The rearrangement links TRBV7-2 to TRBJ1-2. Germline assignment: CDR1 SGHTA and CDR2 FQGNSA. This CDR3 contains 13 residues. CDR3 region: CASSTASNYGYTF.

The CDR3 here is CASTAPPGAQYF. The chain uses TRBV5-1 and TRBJ2-5; without DNA, the TCRdb call of TRBD1 cannot be checked. Germline CDR1 SGHRS, CDR2 YFSETQ. The CDR3 length is 12 residues.

This sequence joins TRBV2 and TRBJ2-4. This CDR3 contains 14 residues. Germline values: CDR1 SNHLY, CDR2 FYNNEI. CDR3 in amino acids: CASKSNIAKNIQYF. The entire variable domain, with the rest obtained from reference TRBV2 and TRBJ2-4, is as follows: EPEVTQTPSHQVTQMGQEVILRCVPISNHLYFYWYRQILGQKVEFLVSFYNNEISEKSEIFDDQFSVERPDGSNFTLKIRSTKLEDSAMYFCASKSNIAKNIQYFGAGTRLSVL.

V is TRBV30 and J is TRBJ1-2; TCRdb's D call of TRBD1 is untestable without DNA. The V gene's germline CDR1 is GTSNPN and CDR2 SVGIG (reference sequence). The CDR3 is 12 residues long. CDR3 amino acids: CAWETGQRGYTF.

The chain combines TRBV7-2 with TRBJ2-7. The CDR3 has 15 residues. CDR1 and CDR2 (germline): SGHTA, FQGNSA. CDR3 amino acids: CASSLEGRTSYEQYF.

This chain joins TRBV7-2 and TRBJ2-1; TCRdb's D call, TRBD2, is unchecked because there is no DNA. Looked up from germline, CDR1 is SGHTA and CDR2 is FQGNSA. CDR3 length: 17 residues. CDR3: CASSYAGLLEGSNEQFF.

The gene calls are TRBV6-1 and TRBJ2-4; the TCRdb call, TRBD1, lacks DNA for checking. CDR1 MNHNS and CDR2 SASEGT come from the germline V gene. CDR3 length: 16 amino acids. CDR3 protein: CASRARGGAAKNIQYF.

V usage is TRBV27 and J usage is TRBJ2-7; TCRdb returns TRBD2, unconfirmable since there is no DNA. Germline values: CDR1 MNHEY, CDR2 SMNVEV (reference sequence). The CDR3 contains 16 residues. This CDR3 reads CASSPLGGPNSYEQYF.

The V call is TRBV20-1, the J call TRBJ2-5; checking the TCRdb D call of TRBD2 is not possible without DNA. Germline lookup yields CDR1 DFQATT and CDR2 SNEGSKA (reference sequence). The CDR3 totals 13 residues. Here the CDR3 reads CSAQLGGMETQYF.